This T cell receptor (beta chain) appears in the sequencing data of a study of cytomegalovirus exposure and HLA in healthy donors. Findings and limits, study-wide: One later analysis, an examination of the 120 validation repertoires, found that first-cohort TCR clusters tended to co-occur in them.

Worth noting for this clone: The antigen remains unidentified.

This CDR3 spans 14 amino acids. Germline trimming cut 6 bases from V and 2 bases from J; bases unmatched to any gene: 7. Germline CDR1 is LNHDA and CDR2 is SQIVND (reference sequence). Here immunoSEQ multiplex PCR was the method, and the copy in TCRdb shows in-frame clones only, minus some. This sample has tens of thousands of clones, with 85% to 95% found just once. This rearrangement joins TRBV19 to TRBJ2-7, with 7 bases matching TRBD1. The sample taken for sequencing was PBMCs. This TCR came from a man between 18 and 35 years old in good health and CMV-seropositive. The CDR3 DNA follows: TGTGCCAGTAGCTCCGGGACAGTAACCTACGAGCAGTACTTC. Translating it yields CASSSGTVTYEQYF.